The 16 T cell receptor beta chains reported below all come from one sample, sequenced in a study of human T cells and chemical hapten exposure listed by TCRdb under 2021. The library was obtained by RACE. TCRdb names NextSeq 500 as the instrument used. The raw public data were reprocessed by TCRdb itself: fastp quality trimming at Q25, MiXCR clonotype calling, in-frame beta chains only. Here each entry gathers all rows of one CDR3 protein and keeps the most common genes and DNA. Counted in this sample were roughly 380,000 distinct CDR3 sequences; around 5.5% of them appeared once. In total, the top ten clones hold 2.6% of the sample. This sample's time point label indicates: pre-sensitization, week 0. In light of the paper, this sample's treatment or condition label describes: therapeutic diphenylcyclopropenone sensitization with weekly scalp DPC. Sequenced here: whole blood, sampled in connection with sensitization to the hapten diphenylcyclopropenone (DPC). These TCRs come from a woman in her forties or fifties with alopecia areata. Some clones in this sample may be carry-over from other donors' samples.

In this sample, this clonotype turned up many times. The CDR3 loop reads CASTPINIQYF. The DNA for the CDR3 is TGTGCCAGCACCCCTATAAACATTCAGTACTTC. The chain links TRBV6-2 or TRBV6-3 to TRBJ2-4; D gene uncertain. CDR1 and CDR2 from the germline V gene are MNHEY and SVGEGT. The CDR3 has 11 amino acids. V was cut by 7 bases and J by 6 bases, with 7 bases left in between.

This clonotype was counted between two and nine times. The V and J genes are TRBV7-9 and TRBJ1-6; D call uncertain. CDR3 length: 14 residues. Germline-derived CDR1 and CDR2 are SEHNR and FQNEAQ (reference sequence). The V end was cut by 1 base, the J end by 10 bases, with 11 bases between. CDR3 in DNA: TGTGCCAGCAGCTTAGACGGGTCGGACTCACCCCTCCACTTT. Translation gives CASSLDGSDSPLHF.

This clonotype was seen a few times. The chain is built from TRBV11-2 and TRBJ1-4; D remains unclear. V was pared by 0 bases and J by 6 bases, with 14 bases between. The germline CDR1 and CDR2 sequences are SGHAT and FQNNGV. This CDR3 has 16 amino acids. CDR3 region: CASSLDYIVEDEKLFF. The CDR3 nucleotides are TGTGCCAGCAGCTTAGATTATATAGTAGAGGATGAAAAACTGTTTTTT.

This clonotype came up many times. This rearrangement joins TRBV6-2 or TRBV6-3 to TRBJ2-6; D is unclear. Germline V gene data show CDR1 as MNHEY and CDR2 as SVGEGT. The V and J ends lost 7 bases and 0 bases respectively, with 13 bases between them. This CDR3 region has 16 residues. CDR3 sequence reads: CASTRDSFSGANVLTF. CDR3 sequence (DNA): TGTGCCAGCACCAGAGATAGTTTCTCTGGGGCCAACGTCCTGACTTTC.

In this sample, this clonotype turned up a few times. The chain employs TRBV13 and TRBJ2-2; perhaps TRBD2 as D (6 bases). The V and J ends lost 4 bases and 2 bases respectively, with 8 bases between them. CDR3 size: 14 residues. From germline, CDR1 is PRHDT and CDR2 FYEKMQ (reference sequence). In DNA, the CDR3 is TGTGCCAGCAGCTCGGGACTTAACACCGGGGAGCTGTTTTTT. It is translated as CASSSGLNTGELFF.

This clonotype has a handful of counts. The V and J genes are TRBV6-2 or TRBV6-3 and TRBJ2-5; the match to TRBD1 covers 10 bases. The germline gives CDR1 MNHEY, CDR2 SVGEGT. The V segment lost 7 bases and the J segment 4 bases; nucleotides outside the gene matches: 9. The CDR3 runs 15 residues. The CDR3 region has the DNA TGTGCCAGCAACAGACCGGGACAGGGGCCAGAGACCCAGTACTTC. It yields the protein CASNRPGQGPETQYF.

This clonotype was observed many times. The V gene is TRBV7-9, the J gene TRBJ2-1; 10 nucleotides line up with TRBD2. CDR3 length: 15 residues. V shed 3 bases, J shed 8 bases, and the junction held 7 bases outside the gene matches. Germline CDR1 SEHNR, CDR2 FQNEAQ (reference sequence). In DNA form, the CDR3 reads TGTGCCAGCAGCTTCGGACTAGCGGTGGGGGATGAGCAGTTCTTC. Its translation is CASSFGLAVGDEQFF.

This clonotype has at least ten counts. The chain has TRBV9 and TRBJ1-3, with D unresolved. Trimming pared 4 bases from V and 4 bases from J, leaving 9 bases between. Germline CDR1 SGDLS, CDR2 YYNGEE. The CDR3 is 13 residues long. The CDR3 DNA reads TGTGCCAGCAGCCCCAACTACGGAAACACCATATATTTT. It specifies CASSPNYGNTIYF.

This clonotype was observed at least ten times. In DNA, the CDR3 is TGTGCCAGCAGTTTTGTTACCGGGACAGGGGGCGGTGAGCAGTTCTTC. It specifies CASSFVTGTGGGEQFF. The chain carries TRBV12-3 or TRBV12-4 and TRBJ2-1; 12 bases map to TRBD1. With 3 bases clipped from V and 9 bases from J, the junction kept 9 bases outside the gene matches. The length of the CDR3 is 16 residues.

In its sample, this clonotype was seen many times. CDR3 amino acids: CASSQVADSFASYEQYF. The CDR3 DNA sequence: TGTGCCAGCAGCCAAGTCGCGGACAGTTTTGCCTCTTACGAGCAGTACTTC. J is TRBJ2-7 and V is TRBV4-2; weak D call: TRBD1 (6 bases). CDR3 length: 17 residues. The germline V and J ends were trimmed by 1 base and 4 bases, with 20 bases remaining between them. Per the germline V gene, CDR1 is LGHNA and CDR2 is YNFKEQ.

This clonotype appeared many times. The chain couples TRBV6-5 to TRBJ2-3, with a tentative D call TRBD1 (5 bases). The CDR3 contains 13 residues. Deletions cut 7 bases from V and 3 bases from J, with 11 bases between. Germline-derived CDR1 and CDR2 are MNHEY and SVGAGI. This CDR3 is CASTLKGTDTQYF. The CDR3 region has the DNA TGTGCCAGCACCCTCAAGGGGACAGATACGCAGTATTTT.

This clonotype occurred many times. The chain carries TRBV27 and TRBJ2-1, with D unresolved. The CDR3 loop spans 15 amino acids. Germline V gene lookup returns CDR1 MNHEY and CDR2 SMNVEV (reference sequence). V was pared by 5 bases and J by 7 bases, with 18 bases between. The CDR3 region has the DNA TGTGCCAGCAGTCTAAGTCCTATTGGGGTGAATGAGCAGTTCTTC. Translation: CASSLSPIGVNEQFF.

Ten or more counts support this clonotype. V usage is TRBV9 and J usage is TRBJ2-2; D call uncertain. V was cut by 5 bases and J by 0 bases, with 11 bases left in between. This CDR3 region has 15 residues. Germline CDR1 and CDR2: SGDLS and YYNGEE. In nucleotides, the CDR3 is TGTGCCAGCAGTCCGTACTCCCCGAACACCGGGGAGCTGTTTTTT. Its protein is CASSPYSPNTGELFF. Drawing the rest from reference TRBV9 and TRBJ2-2, the complete variable domain is DSGVTQTPKHLITATGQRVTLRCSPRSGDLSVYWYQQSLDQGLQFLIQYYNGEERAKGNILERFSAQQFPDLHSELNLSSLELGDSALYFCASSPYSPNTGELFFGEGSRLTVL.

At least ten counts were recorded for this clonotype. This rearrangement joins TRBV12-3 or TRBV12-4 to TRBJ2-1; D is possibly TRBD1 (5 bases). V lost 6 bases to trimming and J lost 4 bases, with 16 bases between them. The CDR3 length is 15 residues. CDR3 residues: CASSFDSGPYNEQFF. The CDR3 DNA is TGTGCCAGCAGCTTTGACAGTGGGCCTTACAATGAGCAGTTCTTC.

DNA of the CDR3: TGTGCCAGCAGCCTGTTCGGCGGGACCGCCTACGAGCAGTACTTC. As protein: CASSLFGGTAYEQYF. V and J are TRBV7-9 and TRBJ2-7; possibly TRBD2 for D (6 bases). V lost 5 bases and J 2 bases, leaving 16 bases between the germline ends. The CDR3 loop spans 15 amino acids. CDR1 is SEHNR and CDR2 is FQNEAQ in the germline V gene (reference sequence).

This clonotype was recorded a few times. The chain has TRBV12-3 or TRBV12-4 and TRBJ2-5; 8 bases match TRBD1. V was pared by 2 bases and J by 3 bases, with 5 bases of the junction left unmatched. The CDR3 spans 15 residues. In DNA form, the CDR3 reads TGTGCCAGCAGTTTACTGACAGGGGAGGAAGAGACCCAGTACTTC. The encoded protein is CASSLLTGEEETQYF.